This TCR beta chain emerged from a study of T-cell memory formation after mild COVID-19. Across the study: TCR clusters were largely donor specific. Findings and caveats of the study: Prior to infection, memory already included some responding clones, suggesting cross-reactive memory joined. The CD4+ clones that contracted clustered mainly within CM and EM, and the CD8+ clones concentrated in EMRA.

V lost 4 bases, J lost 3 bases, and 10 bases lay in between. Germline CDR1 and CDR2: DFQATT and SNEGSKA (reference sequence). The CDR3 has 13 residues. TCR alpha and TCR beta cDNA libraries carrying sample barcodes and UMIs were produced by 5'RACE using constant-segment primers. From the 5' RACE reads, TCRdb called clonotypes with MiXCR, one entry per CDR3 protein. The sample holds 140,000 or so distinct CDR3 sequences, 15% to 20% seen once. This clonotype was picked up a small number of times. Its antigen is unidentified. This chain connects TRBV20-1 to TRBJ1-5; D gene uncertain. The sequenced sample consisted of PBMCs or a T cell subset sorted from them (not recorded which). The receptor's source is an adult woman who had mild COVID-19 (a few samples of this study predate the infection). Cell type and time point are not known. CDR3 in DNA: TGCAGTGCTAAATCGTCAAACAATCAGCCCCAGCATTTT. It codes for CSAKSSNNQPQHF.